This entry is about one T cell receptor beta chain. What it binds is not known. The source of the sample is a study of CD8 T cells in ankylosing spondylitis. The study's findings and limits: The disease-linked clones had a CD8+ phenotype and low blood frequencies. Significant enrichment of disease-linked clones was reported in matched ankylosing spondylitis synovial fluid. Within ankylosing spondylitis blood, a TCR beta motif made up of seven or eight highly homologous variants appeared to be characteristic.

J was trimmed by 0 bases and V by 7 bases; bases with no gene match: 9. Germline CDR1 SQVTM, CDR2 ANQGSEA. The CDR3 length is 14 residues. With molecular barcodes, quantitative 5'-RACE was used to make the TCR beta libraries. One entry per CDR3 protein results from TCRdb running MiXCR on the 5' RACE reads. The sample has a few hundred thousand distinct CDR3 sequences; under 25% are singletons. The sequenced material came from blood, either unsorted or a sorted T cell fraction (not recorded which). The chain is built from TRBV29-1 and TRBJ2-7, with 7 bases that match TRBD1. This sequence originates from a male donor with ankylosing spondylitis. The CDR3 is CSAIGQVNSYEQYF. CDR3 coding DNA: TGCAGCGCAATCGGACAGGTGAACTCCTACGAGCAGTACTTC.